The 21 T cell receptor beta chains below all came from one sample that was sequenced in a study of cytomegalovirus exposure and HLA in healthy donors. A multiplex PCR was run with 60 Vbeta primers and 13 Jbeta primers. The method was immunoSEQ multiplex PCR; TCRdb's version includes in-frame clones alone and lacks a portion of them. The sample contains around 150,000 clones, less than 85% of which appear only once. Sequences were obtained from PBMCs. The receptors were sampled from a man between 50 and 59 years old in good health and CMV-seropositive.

The CDR3 DNA reads TGTGCCAGCAGTTTTCTCGCGGGAGACTACAATGAGCAGTTCTTC. Translated, it gives CASSFLAGDYNEQFF. The chain employs TRBV27 and TRBJ2-1; 7 positions agree with TRBD2. Looked up from germline, CDR1 is MNHEY and CDR2 is SMNVEV (reference sequence). Trimming cost V 3 bases and J 3 bases; bases outside gene matches: 5. The CDR3 contains 15 residues.

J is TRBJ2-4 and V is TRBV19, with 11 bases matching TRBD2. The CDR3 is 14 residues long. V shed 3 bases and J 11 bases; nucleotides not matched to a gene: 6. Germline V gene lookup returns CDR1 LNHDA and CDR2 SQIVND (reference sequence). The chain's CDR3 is CASSIPGLAGVQYF. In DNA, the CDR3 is TGTGCCAGTAGTATCCCCGGACTAGCGGGTGTTCAGTACTTC.

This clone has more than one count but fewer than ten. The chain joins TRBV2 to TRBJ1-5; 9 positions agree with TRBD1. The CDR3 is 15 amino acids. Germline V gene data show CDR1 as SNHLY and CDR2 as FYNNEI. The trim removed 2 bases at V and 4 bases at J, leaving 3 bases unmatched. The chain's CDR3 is CASSERTGENQPQHF. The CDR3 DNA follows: TGTGCCAGCAGTGAACGGACAGGGGAGAATCAGCCCCAGCATTTT.

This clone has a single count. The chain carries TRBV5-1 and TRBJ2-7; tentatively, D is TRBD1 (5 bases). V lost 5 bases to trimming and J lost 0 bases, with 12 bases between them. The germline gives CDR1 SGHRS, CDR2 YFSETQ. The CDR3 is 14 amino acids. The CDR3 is CASSPDSLSYEQYF. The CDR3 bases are TGCGCCAGCAGTCCAGACAGTCTCTCCTACGAGCAGTACTTC.

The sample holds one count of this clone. CDR3: CATSRDAGAGANIQYF. CDR3 in DNA: TGTGCCACCAGCAGAGATGCCGGGGCAGGGGCAAACATTCAGTACTTC. The chain recombines TRBV15 with TRBJ2-4; D possibly corresponds to TRBD1 (6 bases). V gave up 0 bases and J gave up 6 bases, with 15 bases separating them. CDR3 length equals 16 residues. Germline V gene data show CDR1 as LNHNV and CDR2 as YYDKDF (reference sequence). Full variable domain (outside the CDR3, taken from reference TRBV15 and TRBJ2-4): DAMVIQNPRYQVTQFGKPVTLSCSQTLNHNVMYWYQQKSSQAPKLLFHYYDKDFNNEADTPDNFQSRRPNTSFCFLDIRSPGLGDTAMYLCATSRDAGAGANIQYFGAGTRLSVL.

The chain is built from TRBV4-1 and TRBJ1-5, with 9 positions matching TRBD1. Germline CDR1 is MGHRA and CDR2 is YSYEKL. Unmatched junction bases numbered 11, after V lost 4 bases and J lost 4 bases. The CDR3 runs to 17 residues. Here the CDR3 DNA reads TGCGCCAGCAGCCGGAGTTTGAGGACAGGGGTTAATCAGCCCCAGCATTTT. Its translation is CASSRSLRTGVNQPQHF.

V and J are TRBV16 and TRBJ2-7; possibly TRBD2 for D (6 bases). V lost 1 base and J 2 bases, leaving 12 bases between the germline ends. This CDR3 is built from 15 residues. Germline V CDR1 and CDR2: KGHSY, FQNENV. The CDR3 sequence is CASSQFGGPTYEQYF. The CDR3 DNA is TGTGCCAGCAGCCAATTTGGAGGGCCAACCTACGAGCAGTACTTC.

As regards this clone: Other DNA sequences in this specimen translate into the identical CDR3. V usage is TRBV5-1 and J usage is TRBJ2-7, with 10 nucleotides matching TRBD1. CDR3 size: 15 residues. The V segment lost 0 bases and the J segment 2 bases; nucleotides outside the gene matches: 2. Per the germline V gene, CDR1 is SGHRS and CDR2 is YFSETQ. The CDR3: CASSLVGQGAYEQYF. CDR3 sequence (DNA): TGCGCCAGCAGCTTGGTCGGACAGGGGGCCTACGAGCAGTACTTC.

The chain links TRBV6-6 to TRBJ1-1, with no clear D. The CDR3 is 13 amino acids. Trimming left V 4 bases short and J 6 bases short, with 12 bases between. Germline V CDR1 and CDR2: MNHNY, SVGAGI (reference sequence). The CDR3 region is CASSSSEVAEAFF. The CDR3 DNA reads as TGTGCCAGCAGTTCGAGCGAGGTCGCTGAAGCTTTCTTT.

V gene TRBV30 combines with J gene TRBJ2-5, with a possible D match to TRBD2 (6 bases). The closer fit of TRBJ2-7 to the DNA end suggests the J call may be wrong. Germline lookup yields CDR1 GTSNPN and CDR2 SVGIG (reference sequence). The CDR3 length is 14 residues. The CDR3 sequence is CAWRPGLRSYEQYF. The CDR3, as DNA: TGTGCCTGGAGACCGGGACTCCGGTCCTACGAGCAGTACTTC.

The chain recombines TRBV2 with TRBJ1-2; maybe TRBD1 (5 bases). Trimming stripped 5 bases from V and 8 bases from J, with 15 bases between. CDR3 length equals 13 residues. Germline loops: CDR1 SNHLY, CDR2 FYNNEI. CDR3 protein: CASSLTDLGGYTF. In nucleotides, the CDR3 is TGTGCCAGCAGTTTGACAGACCTCGGCGGCTACACCTTC. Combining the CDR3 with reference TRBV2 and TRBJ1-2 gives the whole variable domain EPEVTQTPSHQVTQMGQEVILRCVPISNHLYFYWYRQILGQKVEFLVSFYNNEISEKSEIFDDQFSVERPDGSNFTLKIRSTKLEDSAMYFCASSLTDLGGYTFGSGTRLTVV.

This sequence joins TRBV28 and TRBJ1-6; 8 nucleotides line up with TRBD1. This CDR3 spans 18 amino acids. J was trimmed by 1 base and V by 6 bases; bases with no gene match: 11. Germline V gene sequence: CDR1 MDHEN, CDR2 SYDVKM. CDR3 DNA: TGTGCCAGCAGCACTCCCGGGACAGGTGATTCCTATAATTCACCCCTCCACTTT. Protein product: CASSTPGTGDSYNSPLHF.

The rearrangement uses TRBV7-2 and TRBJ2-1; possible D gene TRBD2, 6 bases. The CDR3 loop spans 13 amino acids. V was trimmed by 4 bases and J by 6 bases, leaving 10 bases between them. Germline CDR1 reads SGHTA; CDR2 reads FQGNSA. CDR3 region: CASSYQAGNEQFF. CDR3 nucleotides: TGTGCCAGCAGCTACCAAGCGGGCAATGAGCAGTTCTTC.

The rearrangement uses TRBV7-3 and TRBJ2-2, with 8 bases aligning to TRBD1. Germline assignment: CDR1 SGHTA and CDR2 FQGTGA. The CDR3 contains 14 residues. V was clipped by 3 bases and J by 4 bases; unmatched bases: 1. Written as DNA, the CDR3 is TGTGCCAGCAGCTTCCAGGGGGCCACCGGGGAGCTGTTTTTT. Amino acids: CASSFQGATGELFF. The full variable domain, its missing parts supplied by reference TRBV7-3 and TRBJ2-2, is GAGVSQTPSNKVTEKGKYVELRCDPISGHTALYWYRQSLGQGPEFLIYFQGTGAADDSGLPNDRFFAVRPEGSVSTLKIQRTERGDSAVYLCASSFQGATGELFFGEGSRLTVL.

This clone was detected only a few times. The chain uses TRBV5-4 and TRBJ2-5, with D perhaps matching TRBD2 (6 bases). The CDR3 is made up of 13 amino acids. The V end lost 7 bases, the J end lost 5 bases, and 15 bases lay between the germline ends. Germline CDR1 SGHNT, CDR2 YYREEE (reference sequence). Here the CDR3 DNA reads TGTGCCAGCTGCCTAGCGCCACGGGAGACCCAGTACTTC. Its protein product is CASCLAPRETQYF.

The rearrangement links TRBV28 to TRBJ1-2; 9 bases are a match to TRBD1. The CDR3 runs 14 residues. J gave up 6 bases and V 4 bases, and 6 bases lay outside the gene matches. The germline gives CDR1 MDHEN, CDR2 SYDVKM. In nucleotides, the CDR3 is TGTGCCAGCAGTTCCTCTACAGGGGGCGATGGCTACACCTTC. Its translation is CASSSSTGGDGYTF.

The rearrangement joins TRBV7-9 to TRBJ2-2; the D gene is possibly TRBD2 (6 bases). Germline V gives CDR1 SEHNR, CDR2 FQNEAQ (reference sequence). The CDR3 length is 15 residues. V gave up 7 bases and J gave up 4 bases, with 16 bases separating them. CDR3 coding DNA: TGTGCCAGCAAAGCCGGAGGAGCGGGCACCGGGGAGCTGTTTTTT. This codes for CASKAGGAGTGELFF.

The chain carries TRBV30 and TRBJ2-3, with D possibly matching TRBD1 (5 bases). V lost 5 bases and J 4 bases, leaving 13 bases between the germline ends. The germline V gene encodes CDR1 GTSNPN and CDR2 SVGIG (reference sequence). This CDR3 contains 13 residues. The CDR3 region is CAWAFNRPDTQYF. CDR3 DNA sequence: TGTGCCTGGGCTTTTAACAGGCCAGATACGCAGTATTTT.

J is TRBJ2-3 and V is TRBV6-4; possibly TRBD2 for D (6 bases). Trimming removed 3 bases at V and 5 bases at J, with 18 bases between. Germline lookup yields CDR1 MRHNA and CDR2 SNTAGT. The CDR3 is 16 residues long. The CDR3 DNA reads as TGTGCCAGCAGTGAATTCTTCGGGAGTGAGAGAGATACGCAGTATTTT. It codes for CASSEFFGSERDTQYF.

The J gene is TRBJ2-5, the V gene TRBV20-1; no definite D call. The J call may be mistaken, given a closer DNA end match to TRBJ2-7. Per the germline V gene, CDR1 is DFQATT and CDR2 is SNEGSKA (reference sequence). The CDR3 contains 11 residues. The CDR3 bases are TGCAGTGGAGCGTTGTACCGCGAGCAGTACTTC. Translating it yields CSGALYREQYF.

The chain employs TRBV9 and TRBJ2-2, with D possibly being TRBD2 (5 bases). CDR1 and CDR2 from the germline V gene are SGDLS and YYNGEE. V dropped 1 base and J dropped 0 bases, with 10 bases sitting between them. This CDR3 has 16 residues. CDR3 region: CASSVSGPANTGELFF. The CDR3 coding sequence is TGTGCCAGCAGCGTAAGCGGCCCCGCGAACACCGGGGAGCTGTTTTTT. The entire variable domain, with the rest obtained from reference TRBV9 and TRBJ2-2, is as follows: DSGVTQTPKHLITATGQRVTLRCSPRSGDLSVYWYQQSLDQGLQFLIQYYNGEERAKGNILERFSAQQFPDLHSELNLSSLELGDSALYFCASSVSGPANTGELFFGEGSRLTVL.